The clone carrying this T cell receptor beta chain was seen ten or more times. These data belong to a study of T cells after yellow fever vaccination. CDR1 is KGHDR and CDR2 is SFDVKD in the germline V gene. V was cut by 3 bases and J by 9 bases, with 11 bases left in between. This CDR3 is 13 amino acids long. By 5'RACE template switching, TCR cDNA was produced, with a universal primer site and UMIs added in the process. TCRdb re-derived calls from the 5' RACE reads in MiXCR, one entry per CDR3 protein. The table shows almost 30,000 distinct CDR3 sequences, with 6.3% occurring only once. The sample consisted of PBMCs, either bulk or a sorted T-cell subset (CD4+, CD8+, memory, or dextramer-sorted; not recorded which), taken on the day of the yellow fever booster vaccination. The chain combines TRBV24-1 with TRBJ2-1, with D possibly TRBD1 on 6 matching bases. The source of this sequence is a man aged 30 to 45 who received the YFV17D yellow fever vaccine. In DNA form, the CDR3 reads TGTGCCACCAGTGATCGGTTGGGGGCTGAGCAGTTCTTC. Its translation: CATSDRLGAEQFF.